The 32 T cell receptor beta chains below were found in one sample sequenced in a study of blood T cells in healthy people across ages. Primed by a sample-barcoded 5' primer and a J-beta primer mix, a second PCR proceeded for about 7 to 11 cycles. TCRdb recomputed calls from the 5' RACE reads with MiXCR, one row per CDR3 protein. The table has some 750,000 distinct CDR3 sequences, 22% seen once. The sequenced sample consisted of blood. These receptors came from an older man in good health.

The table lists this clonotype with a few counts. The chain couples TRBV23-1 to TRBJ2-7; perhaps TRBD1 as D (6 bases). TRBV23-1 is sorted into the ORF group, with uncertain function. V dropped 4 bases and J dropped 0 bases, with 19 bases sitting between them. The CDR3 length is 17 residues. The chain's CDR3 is CASSPTGHSIGSYEQYF. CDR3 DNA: TGCGCCAGCAGTCCGACGGGACACAGCATCGGCTCCTACGAGCAGTACTTC.

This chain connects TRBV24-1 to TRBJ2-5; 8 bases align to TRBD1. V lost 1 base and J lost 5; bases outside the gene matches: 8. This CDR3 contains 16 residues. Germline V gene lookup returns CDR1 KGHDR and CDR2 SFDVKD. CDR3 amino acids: CATSDLGQGARETQYF. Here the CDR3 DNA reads TGTGCCACCAGTGATTTAGGGCAGGGGGCGCGGGAGACCCAGTACTTC.

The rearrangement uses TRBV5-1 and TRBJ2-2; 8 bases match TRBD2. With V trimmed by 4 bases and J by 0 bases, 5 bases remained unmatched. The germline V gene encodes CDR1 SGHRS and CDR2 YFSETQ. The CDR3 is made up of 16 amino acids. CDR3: CASSRTSYANTGELFF. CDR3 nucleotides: TGCGCCAGCAGCAGGACTAGCTACGCGAACACCGGGGAGCTGTTTTTT.

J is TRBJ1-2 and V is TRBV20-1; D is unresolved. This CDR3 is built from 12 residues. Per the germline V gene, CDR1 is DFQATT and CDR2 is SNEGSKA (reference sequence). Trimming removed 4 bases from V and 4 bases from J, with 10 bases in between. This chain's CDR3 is CSAISVFYGYTF. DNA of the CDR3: TGCAGTGCTATATCAGTGTTCTATGGCTACACCTTC.

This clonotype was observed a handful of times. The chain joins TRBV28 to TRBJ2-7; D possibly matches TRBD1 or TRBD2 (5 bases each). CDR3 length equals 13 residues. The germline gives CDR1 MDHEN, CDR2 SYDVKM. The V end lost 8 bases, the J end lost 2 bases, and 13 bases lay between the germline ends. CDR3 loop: CASLSGTTYEQYF. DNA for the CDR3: TGTGCCAGCCTCTCCGGGACCACCTACGAGCAGTACTTC.

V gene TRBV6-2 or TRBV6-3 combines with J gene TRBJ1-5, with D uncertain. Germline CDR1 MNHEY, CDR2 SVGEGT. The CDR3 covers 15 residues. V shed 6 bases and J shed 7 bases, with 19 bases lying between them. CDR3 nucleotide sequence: TGTGCCAGCAGACCCGGACTCCCACCCGGGCAGCCCCAGCATTTT. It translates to CASRPGLPPGQPQHF.

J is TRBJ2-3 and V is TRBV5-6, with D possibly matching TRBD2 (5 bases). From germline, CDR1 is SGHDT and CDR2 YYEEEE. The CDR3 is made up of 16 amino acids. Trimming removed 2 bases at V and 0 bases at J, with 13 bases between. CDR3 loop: CASSLISGFSTDTQYF. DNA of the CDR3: TGTGCCAGCAGCTTAATAAGCGGATTCAGCACAGATACGCAGTATTTT.

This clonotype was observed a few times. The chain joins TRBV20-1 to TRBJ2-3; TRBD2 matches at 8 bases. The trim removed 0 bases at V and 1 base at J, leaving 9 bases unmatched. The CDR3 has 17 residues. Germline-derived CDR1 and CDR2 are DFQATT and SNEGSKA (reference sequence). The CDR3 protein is CSARDLAGGGGTDTQYF. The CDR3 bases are TGCAGTGCTAGAGATCTGGCGGGGGGTGGAGGCACAGATACGCAGTATTTT.

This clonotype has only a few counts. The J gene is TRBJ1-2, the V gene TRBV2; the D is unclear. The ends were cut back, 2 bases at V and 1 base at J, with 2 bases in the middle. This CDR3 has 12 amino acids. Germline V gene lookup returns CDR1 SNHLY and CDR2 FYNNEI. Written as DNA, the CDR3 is TGTGCCAGCAGTGAACATAACTATGGCTACACCTTC. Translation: CASSEHNYGYTF.

The CDR3 DNA is TGTGCCAGCAGGGCGCCTAATCAGCCCCAGCATTTT. Amino acids: CASRAPNQPQHF. The chain recombines TRBV27 with TRBJ1-5; D uncertain. CDR1 and CDR2 (germline): MNHEY, SMNVEV (reference sequence). This CDR3 has 12 residues. With 6 bases removed from V and 4 bases from J, the gap between germline ends came to 7 bases.

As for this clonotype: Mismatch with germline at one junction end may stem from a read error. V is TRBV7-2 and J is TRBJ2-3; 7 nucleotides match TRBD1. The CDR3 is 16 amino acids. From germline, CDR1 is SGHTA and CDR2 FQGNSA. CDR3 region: CGSSLSTGLGTDTQYF. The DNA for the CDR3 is TGTGGCAGCAGCTTATCGACAGGGCTAGGAACAGATACGCAGTATTTT.

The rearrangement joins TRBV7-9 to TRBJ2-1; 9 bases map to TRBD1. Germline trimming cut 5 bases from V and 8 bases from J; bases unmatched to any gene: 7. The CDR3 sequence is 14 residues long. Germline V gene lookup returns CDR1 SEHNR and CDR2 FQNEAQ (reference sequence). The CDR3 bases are TGTGCCAGCAGCAGCCGGGACAGGGACGATGAGCAGTTCTTC. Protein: CASSSRDRDDEQFF.

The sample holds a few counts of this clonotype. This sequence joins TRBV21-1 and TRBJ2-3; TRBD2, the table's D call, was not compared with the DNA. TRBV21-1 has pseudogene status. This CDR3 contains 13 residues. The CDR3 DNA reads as TGTGCCAGCAGTCCTACAGCCTCCGATACGCAGTATTTT. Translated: CASSPTASDTQYF.

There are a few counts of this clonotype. CDR3 bases: TGTGCCAGCAGTGGGGACAGGAGAGAACAAGGGAGTCAGCCCCAGCATTTT. Protein: CASSGDRREQGSQPQHF. This chain joins TRBV2 and TRBJ1-5, with TRBD1 matching 8 bases. Germline V gives CDR1 SNHLY, CDR2 FYNNEI. There are 17 residues in the CDR3. V was pared by 4 bases and J by 6 bases, with 14 bases of the junction left unmatched.

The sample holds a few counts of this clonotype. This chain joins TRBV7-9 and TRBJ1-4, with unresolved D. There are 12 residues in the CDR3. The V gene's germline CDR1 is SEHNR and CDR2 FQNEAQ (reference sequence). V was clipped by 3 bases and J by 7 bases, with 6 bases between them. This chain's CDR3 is CASSLGIEKLFF. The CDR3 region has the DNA TGTGCCAGCAGCTTGGGGATTGAAAAACTGTTTTTT.

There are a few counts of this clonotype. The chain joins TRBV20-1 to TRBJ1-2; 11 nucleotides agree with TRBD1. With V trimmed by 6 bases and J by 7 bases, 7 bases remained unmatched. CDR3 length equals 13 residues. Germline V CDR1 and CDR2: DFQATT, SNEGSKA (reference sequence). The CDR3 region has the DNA TGCAGTGCCCTGGGACAGGGGGACGTTGGCTACACCTTC. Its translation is CSALGQGDVGYTF.

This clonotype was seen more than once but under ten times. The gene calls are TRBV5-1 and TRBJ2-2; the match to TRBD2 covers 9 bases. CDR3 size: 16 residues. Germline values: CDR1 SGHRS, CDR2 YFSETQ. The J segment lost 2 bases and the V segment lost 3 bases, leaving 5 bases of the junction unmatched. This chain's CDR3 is CASSSLAGPNTGELFF. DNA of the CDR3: TGCGCCAGCAGCTCCCTAGCGGGACCAAACACCGGGGAGCTGTTTTTT.

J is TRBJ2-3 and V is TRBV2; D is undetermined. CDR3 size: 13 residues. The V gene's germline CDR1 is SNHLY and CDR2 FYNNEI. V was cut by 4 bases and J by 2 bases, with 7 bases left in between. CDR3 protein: CASSVRHTDTQYF. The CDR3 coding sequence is TGTGCCAGCAGTGTGCGGCACACAGATACGCAGTATTTT.

This chain's CDR3 is CSVPGQGSWGDTQYF. The DNA for the CDR3 is TGCAGCGTCCCAGGACAGGGATCCTGGGGGGATACGCAGTATTTT. The rearrangement joins TRBV29-1 to TRBJ2-3; 8 positions agree with TRBD1. Per germline, CDR1 SQVTM and CDR2 ANQGSEA. Trimming at V came to 6 bases and at J to 6 bases, leaving 14 bases not matched to a gene. This CDR3 is built from 15 residues.

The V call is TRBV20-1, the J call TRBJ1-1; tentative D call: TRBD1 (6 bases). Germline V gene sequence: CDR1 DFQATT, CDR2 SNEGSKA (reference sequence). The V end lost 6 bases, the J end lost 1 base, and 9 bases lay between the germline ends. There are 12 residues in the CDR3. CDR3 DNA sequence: TGCAGTGCAGGACAGACGAACACTGAAGCTTTCTTT. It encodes CSAGQTNTEAFF.

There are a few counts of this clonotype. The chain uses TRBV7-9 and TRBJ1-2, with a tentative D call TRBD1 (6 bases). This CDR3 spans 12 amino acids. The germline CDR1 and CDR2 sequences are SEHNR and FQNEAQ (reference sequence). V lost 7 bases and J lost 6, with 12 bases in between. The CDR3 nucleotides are TGTGCCAGCACGCGGACAGAGCATGGCTACACCTTC. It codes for CASTRTEHGYTF.

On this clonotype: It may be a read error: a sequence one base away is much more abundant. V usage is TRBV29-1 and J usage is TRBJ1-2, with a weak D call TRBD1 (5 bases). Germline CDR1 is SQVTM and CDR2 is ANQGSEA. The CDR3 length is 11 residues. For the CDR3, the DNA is TGCAGCGTATTACAGGTCTATGGCCACACCTTC. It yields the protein CSVLQVYGHTF.

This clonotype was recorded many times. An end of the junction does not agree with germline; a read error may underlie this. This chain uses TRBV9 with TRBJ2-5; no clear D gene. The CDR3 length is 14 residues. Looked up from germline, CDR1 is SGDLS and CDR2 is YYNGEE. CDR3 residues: CASSVSGDQETQYF. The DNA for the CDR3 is TGCGCCAGCAGCGTATCCGGAGATCAAGAGACCCAGTACTTC.

The CDR3: CSARPYGTQGYGYTF. As DNA, the CDR3 is TGCAGTGCTAGGCCCTACGGGACACAAGGCTATGGCTACACCTTC. The chain links TRBV20-1 to TRBJ1-2; possibly TRBD1 for D (6 bases). CDR1 is DFQATT, CDR2 SNEGSKA, per germline (reference sequence). The CDR3 consists of 15 residues. Trimming removed 3 bases from V and 4 bases from J, with 18 bases in between.

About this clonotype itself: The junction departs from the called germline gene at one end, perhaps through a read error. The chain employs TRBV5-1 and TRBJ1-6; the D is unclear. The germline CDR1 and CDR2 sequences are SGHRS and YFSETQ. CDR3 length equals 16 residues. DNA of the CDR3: TGCGCCAACAGCCAAACAAGACGACAATATAATTCACCCCTCCACTTT. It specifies CANSQTRRQYNSPLHF.

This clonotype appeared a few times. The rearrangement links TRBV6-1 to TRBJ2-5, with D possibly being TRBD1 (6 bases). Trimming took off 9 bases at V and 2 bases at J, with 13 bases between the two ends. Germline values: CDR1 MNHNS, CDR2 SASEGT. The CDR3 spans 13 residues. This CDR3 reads CASSGQTQETQYF. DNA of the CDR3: TGTGCCAGTTCCGGACAGACACAAGAGACCCAGTACTTC.

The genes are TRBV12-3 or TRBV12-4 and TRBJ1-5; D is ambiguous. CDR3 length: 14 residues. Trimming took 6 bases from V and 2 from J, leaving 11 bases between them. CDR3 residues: CASRDHSGNQPQHF. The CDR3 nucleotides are TGTGCCAGCAGGGACCACTCGGGCAATCAGCCCCAGCATTTT.

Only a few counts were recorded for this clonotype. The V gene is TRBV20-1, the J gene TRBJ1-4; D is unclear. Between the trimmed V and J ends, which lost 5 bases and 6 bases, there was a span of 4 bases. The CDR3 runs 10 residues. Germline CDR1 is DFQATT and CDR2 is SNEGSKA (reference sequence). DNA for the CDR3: TGCAGTGCTGAGCATGAAAAACTGTTTTTT. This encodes CSAEHEKLFF.

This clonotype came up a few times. The CDR3 region has the DNA TGTGCCAGCAGGGCACAGGGGGCTATCACTGAAGCTTTCTTT. Amino acids: CASRAQGAITEAFF. This chain uses TRBV6-5 with TRBJ1-1; 9 bases align to TRBD1. Germline V CDR1 and CDR2: MNHEY, SVGAGI. The CDR3 length is 14 residues. With V trimmed by 6 bases and J by 4 bases, 6 bases remained unmatched.

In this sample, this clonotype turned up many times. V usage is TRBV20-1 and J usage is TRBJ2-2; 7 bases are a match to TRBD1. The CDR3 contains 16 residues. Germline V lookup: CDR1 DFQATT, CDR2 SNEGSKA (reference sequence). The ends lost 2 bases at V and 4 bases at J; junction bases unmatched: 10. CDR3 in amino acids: CSARPTGLAGTGELFF. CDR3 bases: TGCAGTGCTAGACCGACAGGGTTGGCGGGCACCGGGGAGCTGTTTTTT.

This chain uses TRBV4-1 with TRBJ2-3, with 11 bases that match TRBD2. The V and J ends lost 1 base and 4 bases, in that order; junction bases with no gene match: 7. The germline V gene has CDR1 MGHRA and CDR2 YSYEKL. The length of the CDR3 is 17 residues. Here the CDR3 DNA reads TGCGCCAGCAGCCAAGGACTAGCGGGGATCGGTGCAGATACGCAGTATTTT. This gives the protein CASSQGLAGIGADTQYF.

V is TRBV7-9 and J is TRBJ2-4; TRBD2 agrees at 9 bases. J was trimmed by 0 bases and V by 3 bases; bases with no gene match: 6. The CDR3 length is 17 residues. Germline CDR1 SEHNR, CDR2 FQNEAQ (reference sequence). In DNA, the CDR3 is TGTGCCAGCAGCTTGATAGCGGGAGCACTAGCCAAAAACATTCAGTACTTC. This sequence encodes CASSLIAGALAKNIQYF.